Listed below are T cell receptor beta chains from one sample, sequenced in a study of T-cell memory formation after mild COVID-19. TCRdb independently ran MiXCR on the 5' RACE reads; one entry per CDR3 protein. This sample has 50,000 to 70,000 distinct CDR3 sequences; 10% to 15% occur once, and the top ten carry under 30%. Sequencing was performed on PBMCs or a T cell subset sorted from them (not recorded which). Receptors originate from a man younger than 30 who had mild COVID-19 (a few samples of this study predate the infection). Cell type and time point are not known. The CDR3 runs from the conserved cysteine through the conserved F or W. The order of the fields is J gene, clone size, D gene, V gene, CDR3 DNA, CDR3 protein. The D gene is left open where the match is weak. Clone sizes are given selectively: once, few, many, or a class where the clone is expanded.

TRBJ1-3	few	-	TRBV9	TGTGCCAGCGGGTTGCGAAACACCATATATTTT	CASGLRNTIYF
TRBJ2-6	few	-	TRBV11-2	TGTGCCAGCAGTCACACCTCCCCCCGCAACGTCCTGACTTTC	CASSHTSPRNVLTF
TRBJ2-2	many	-	TRBV5-6	TGTGCCAGCAGCTCCTACAGGCTCGCGAACACCGGGGAGCTGTTTTTT	CASSSYRLANTGELFF
TRBJ2-3	few	TRBD2	TRBV4-1	TGCGCCAGCAGCCCACGGGAGCGGGGGGGCACAGATACGCAGTATTTT	CASSPRERGGTDTQYF
TRBJ1-5	-	-	TRBV5-1	TGCGCCAGCAGCTTGGAACCGGGAAATCAGCCCCAGCATTTT	CASSLEPGNQPQHF
TRBJ2-5	-	TRBD2	TRBV20-1	TGCAGTGCTAACCCCCTGAGCGGGGGTGGGGAGACCCAGTACTTC	CSANPLSGGGETQYF
TRBJ1-6	many	-	TRBV7-3	TGTGCCAGCAGCCGGGACTATAATTCACCCCTCCACTTT	CASSRDYNSPLHF
TRBJ1-2	many	-	TRBV5-1	TGCGCCAGCAGCCGCGACAGCCAGTCCCACTATGGCTACACCTTC	CASSRDSQSHYGYTF
TRBJ1-3	many	-	TRBV7-9	TGTGCCAGCAGCTTACGCCACAAGGACTCTGGAAACACCATATATTTT	CASSLRHKDSGNTIYF
TRBJ2-7	-	-	TRBV20-1	TGCAGTGCTACGCTCCGGGACCCTTACGAGCAGTACTTC	CSATLRDPYEQYF
TRBJ1-1	few	TRBD1	TRBV14	TGTGCCAGCAGCCTAGGAGGGGGCTTAGCCCGTGAAGCTTTCTTT	CASSLGGGLAREAFF
TRBJ2-2	-	-	TRBV7-9	TGTGCCAGCAGCTTAGATCGCACCGGGGAGCTGTTTTTT	CASSLDRTGELFF